Following are 21 T cell receptor beta chains from one sample sequenced in a study of T cell repertoires in cytomegalovirus infection. TCRdb ran MiXCR on the reads and lists one entry per CDR3 protein. The table shows 100,000 to 150,000 distinct CDR3 sequences, with roughly a quarter occurring only once. These receptors' antigens are unknown. Sequencing was done on a sample of PBMCs, sequenced either directly or after in vitro stimulation (not recorded which). The receptor set was obtained from a human donor in good health (CMV status not recorded). Some clones in this sample may be carry-over from other donors' samples.

This clonotype was seen ten or more times. This chain uses TRBV2 with TRBJ1-3; TRBD1 agrees at 9 bases. The CDR3 is made up of 16 amino acids. CDR1 and CDR2 (germline): SNHLY, FYNNEI. The J segment lost 2 bases and the V segment lost 6 bases, leaving 8 bases of the junction unmatched. CDR3 sequence: CASRVQGAIPGNTIYF. The CDR3 nucleotides read TGTGCCAGCAGGGTACAGGGGGCAATTCCTGGAAACACCATATATTTT.

CDR3 sequence (DNA): TGTGCCAGCAGTTTTCGTGGAAACACCATATATTTT. Amino acids: CASSFRGNTIYF. The chain joins TRBV27 to TRBJ1-3, with no clear D. Trimming took off 3 bases at V and 3 bases at J, with 3 bases between the two ends. The CDR3 is 12 amino acids. Germline V gives CDR1 MNHEY, CDR2 SMNVEV (reference sequence).

The chain recombines TRBV11-2 with TRBJ2-3; D is perhaps TRBD2 (6 bases). The CDR3 extends over 16 amino acids. Trimming left V 3 bases short and J 5 bases short, with 18 bases between. Germline CDR1 is SGHAT and CDR2 is FQNNGV. DNA of the CDR3: TGTGCCAGCAGCTTGCCGGGGGACTCCCAGGAAGATACGCAGTATTTT. It encodes CASSLPGDSQEDTQYF.

The V gene is TRBV24-1, the J gene TRBJ2-1; 13 bases agree with TRBD2. Germline V lookup: CDR1 KGHDR, CDR2 SFDVKD. V dropped 0 bases and J dropped 10; count of bases not matched to a gene: 17. The CDR3 runs 20 residues. CDR3 DNA: TGTGCCACCAGTGATTTGTCAGTTAGGGGGGGACTAGCGGGACCCGGAGAGCAGTTCTTC. Translating gives CATSDLSVRGGLAGPGEQFF.

In its sample, this clonotype was seen a few times. V gene TRBV30 combines with J gene TRBJ2-7; D remains unclear. This CDR3 spans 13 amino acids. CDR1 is GTSNPN, CDR2 SVGIG, per germline (reference sequence). With 0 bases removed from V and 6 bases from J, the gap between germline ends came to 12 bases. The CDR3 DNA sequence: TGTGCCTGGAGTGTACAGTCGGCCTCCGAGCAGTACGTC. Residues: CAWSVQSASEQYV.

This clonotype was observed many times. V and J are TRBV7-6 and TRBJ1-6; 7 bases are shared with TRBD1. The CDR3 is 14 residues long. In germline, CDR1 is SGHVS, CDR2 FNYEAQ. Germline trimming cut 3 bases from V and 10 bases from J; bases unmatched to any gene: 6. CDR3 region: CASSLGQGESPLHF. In DNA form, the CDR3 reads TGTGCCAGCAGCTTGGGCCAGGGGGAATCACCCCTCCACTTT.

This clonotype was picked up a small number of times. This chain connects TRBV6-5 to TRBJ1-1; D gene unclear. Germline V gene sequence: CDR1 MNHEY, CDR2 SVGAGI. The CDR3 contains 15 residues. The V gene lost 5 bases and the J gene lost 1 base, with 14 bases spanning the gap. The CDR3 nucleotides are TGTGCCAGCAGTGCCCCGGGCAGGTCGAACACTGAAGCTTTCTTT. Amino acids: CASSAPGRSNTEAFF.

The chain carries TRBV11-2 and TRBJ2-2; tentative D call: TRBD2 (5 bases). V lost 3 bases and J 9 bases, leaving 23 bases between the germline ends. The CDR3 loop spans 17 amino acids. Germline V gene sequence: CDR1 SGHAT, CDR2 FQNNGV. CDR3 protein: CASSFGKRPDLARELFF. The CDR3 region has the DNA TGTGCCAGCAGCTTCGGGAAACGGCCAGATCTAGCCCGGGAGCTGTTTTTT.

The table lists this clonotype with a few counts. V usage is TRBV6-5 and J usage is TRBJ2-7, with D perhaps matching TRBD2 (6 bases). V was shortened by 2 bases and J by 6 bases, with 14 bases between the two germline ends. The CDR3 consists of 14 residues. CDR1 MNHEY and CDR2 SVGAGI come from the germline V gene. The CDR3 nucleotides read TGTGCCAGCAGTTACGGAGGCGGGGTCGGCGAGCAGTACTTC. Its protein is CASSYGGGVGEQYF.

This clonotype was recorded once. The chain combines TRBV20-1 with TRBJ1-2, with 8 bases fitting TRBD1. Germline V gene sequence: CDR1 DFQATT, CDR2 SNEGSKA (reference sequence). This CDR3 has 13 residues. The ends lost 5 bases at V and 5 bases at J; junction bases unmatched: 7. The CDR3 region is CSAVRQGTYGYTF. The DNA of the CDR3 is TGCAGTGCTGTTAGACAGGGGACTTATGGCTACACCTTC.

This chain uses TRBV7-9 with TRBJ2-7, with 12 bases lining up with TRBD1. CDR1 SEHNR and CDR2 FQNEAQ come from the germline V gene (reference sequence). J gave up 6 bases and V 1 base, and 4 bases lay outside the gene matches. This CDR3 is 15 amino acids long. Written as DNA, the CDR3 is TGTGCCAGCAGCTTAGGGGGACAGGGGGCGATCGAGCAGTACGTC. Its protein product is CASSLGGQGAIEQYV.

The chain recombines TRBV24-1 with TRBJ2-1; 8 bases align to TRBD2. Germline V gives CDR1 KGHDR, CDR2 SFDVKD. With 2 bases clipped from V and 2 bases from J, the junction kept 13 bases outside the gene matches. The CDR3 has 19 residues. DNA for the CDR3: TGTGCCACCAGTGATTCACTAAGGACACTAGCGGATACCTACAATGAGCAGTTCTTC. It encodes CATSDSLRTLADTYNEQFF.

This chain joins TRBV2 and TRBJ2-7; D is possibly TRBD1 or TRBD2 (5 bases each). The germline V gene has CDR1 SNHLY and CDR2 FYNNEI. The CDR3 totals 13 residues. The germline V and J ends were trimmed by 2 bases and 3 bases, with 8 bases remaining between them. In DNA, the CDR3 is TGTGCCAGCAGTGAACAGGGAGTCTACGAGCAGTACGTC. Translating gives CASSEQGVYEQYV.

This clonotype was observed a few times. The chain recombines TRBV19 with TRBJ2-5; 10 bases fit TRBD1. CDR1 and CDR2 from the germline V gene are LNHDA and SQIVND (reference sequence). V shed 10 bases and J 5 bases; nucleotides not matched to a gene: 22. This CDR3 region has 18 residues. DNA for the CDR3: TGTGCCACCAAATCCCCCTTACCGGGACAGGGGATGTGGGAGACCCAGTACTTC. Encoded protein: CATKSPLPGQGMWETQYF.

This clonotype was counted ten times or more. The chain links TRBV7-2 to TRBJ2-7, with 10 nucleotides matching TRBD2. Germline V lookup: CDR1 SGHTA, CDR2 FQGNSA. This CDR3 comprises 17 residues. Trimming at V came to 4 bases and at J to 7 bases, leaving 16 bases not matched to a gene. Here the CDR3 DNA reads TGTGCCAGCAGCTCGACCCGGAGATTAGCGGGAGGAGGGGAGCAGTACTTC. This sequence encodes CASSSTRRLAGGGEQYF.

This clonotype has more than one count but fewer than ten. The chain has TRBV7-9 and TRBJ2-3; D uncertain. The V gene's germline CDR1 is SEHNR and CDR2 FQNEAQ (reference sequence). V lost 6 bases, J lost 4 bases, and 11 bases lay in between. The CDR3 runs 13 residues. The CDR3 region is CASSPSAADTQYF. The CDR3 DNA reads as TGTGCCAGCAGTCCGTCGGCCGCAGATACGCAGTATTTT.

The chain uses TRBV10-3 and TRBJ2-2, with D possibly being TRBD1 (6 bases). This CDR3 comprises 14 residues. V lost 5 bases to trimming and J lost 2 bases, with 9 bases between them. Germline V CDR1 and CDR2: ENHRY, SYGVKD. The CDR3: CAISPDRNTGELFF. CDR3 bases: TGTGCCATCAGTCCGGACAGAAACACCGGGGAGCTGTTTTTT.

The table lists this clonotype with a count of one. V gene TRBV5-8 combines with J gene TRBJ2-6; D is tentatively TRBD1 or TRBD2 (5 bases each). V lost 1 base, J lost 2 bases, and 13 bases lay in between. Germline CDR1 SGHTS, CDR2 YDEGEE. This CDR3 region has 17 residues. This chain's CDR3 is CASSLIAGTPGANVLTF. The DNA of the CDR3 is TGTGCCAGCAGCTTGATAGCAGGGACCCCTGGGGCCAACGTCCTGACTTTC. Using reference TRBV5-8 and TRBJ2-6 for the parts outside the CDR3, the full variable domain is EAGVTQSPTHLIKTRGQQATLRCSPISGHTSVYWYQQALGLGLQFLLWYDEGEERNRGNFPPRFSGRQFPNYSSELNVNALELEDSALYLCASSLIAGTPGANVLTFGAGSRLTVL.

There are many counts of this clonotype. The chain couples TRBV10-3 to TRBJ2-7, with 8 bases aligning to TRBD2. V gave up 10 bases and J gave up 5 bases; unmatched junction bases: 16. The CDR3 is 15 amino acids. Germline V gives CDR1 ENHRY, CDR2 SYGVKD. The CDR3 sequence is CATSKAGAWIDEQYF. The CDR3 region has the DNA TGTGCCACCTCTAAAGCGGGAGCTTGGATCGACGAGCAGTACTTC.

This clonotype has a handful of counts. The rearrangement uses TRBV7-2 and TRBJ1-5; D may be TRBD1 (5 bases). This CDR3 has 15 amino acids. CDR1 and CDR2 from the germline V gene are SGHTA and FQGNSA. Trimming shortened V by 5 bases and J by 6 bases, and 17 bases separated the two germline ends. For the CDR3, the DNA is TGTGCCAGCAGCCCGGTGGGGGTGGCGGGTCAGCCCCAGCATTTT. The encoded protein is CASSPVGVAGQPQHF.

The chain couples TRBV19 to TRBJ1-6; weak D call: TRBD1 (5 bases). The germline gives CDR1 LNHDA, CDR2 SQIVND (reference sequence). This CDR3 has 14 residues. Trimming removed 3 bases at V and 5 bases at J, with 8 bases between. The CDR3 protein is CASSIRGNNSPLHF. In DNA, the CDR3 is TGTGCCAGTAGTATTCGGGGGAATAATTCACCCCTCCACTTT.